This T cell receptor (beta chain) originates from a study of regulatory T cells in long-lasting Graves disease. From germline, CDR1 is SGHTA and CDR2 FQGNSA. Trimming left V 1 base short and J 5 bases short, with 13 bases between. This CDR3 spans 15 amino acids. This clonotype was counted ten times or more. What it recognizes is unknown. Time point given: newly diagnosed GD, antithyroid drugs for less than 3 months. Generation of the TCR library employed RNA extracted from PBMCs. Roughly 10-milliliter peripheral blood samples went into EDTA tubes. The authors built TCR beta libraries using iRepertoire HTBI primers and Arm-PCR of CDR3 regions. In TCRdb, the multiplex PCR reads were re-called with MiXCR into one record per CDR3 protein. The sample has under 400,000 distinct CDR3 sequences; around 17% are singletons. Regarding the study as a whole: Thyroid tissue was not studied; only peripheral blood was. Persistent Graves' patients possessed reduced TCR diversity relative to recently diagnosed ones.

These records were also assigned to another study, of T cells in Graves' hyperthyroidism and ophthalmopathy.

The sample was peripheral blood mononuclear cells (PBMCs), taken at new diagnosis, from a patient treated with antithyroid drugs. The clonotype comes from a man aged 40-49 years with Graves disease. V usage is TRBV7-2 and J usage is TRBJ2-3; D may correspond to TRBD1 or TRBD2 (6 bases each). The DNA for the CDR3 is TGTGCCAGCAGCTTAGAACCGGGGGCAGTAGATACGCAGTATTTT. As protein: CASSLEPGAVDTQYF. Looking up the rest from reference TRBV7-2 and TRBJ2-3 gives the full variable domain: GAGVSQSPSNKVTEKGKDVELRCDPISGHTALYWYRQSLGQGLEFLIYFQGNSAPDKSGLPSDRFSAERTGGSVSTLTIQRTQQEDSAVYLCASSLEPGAVDTQYFGPGTRLTVL.